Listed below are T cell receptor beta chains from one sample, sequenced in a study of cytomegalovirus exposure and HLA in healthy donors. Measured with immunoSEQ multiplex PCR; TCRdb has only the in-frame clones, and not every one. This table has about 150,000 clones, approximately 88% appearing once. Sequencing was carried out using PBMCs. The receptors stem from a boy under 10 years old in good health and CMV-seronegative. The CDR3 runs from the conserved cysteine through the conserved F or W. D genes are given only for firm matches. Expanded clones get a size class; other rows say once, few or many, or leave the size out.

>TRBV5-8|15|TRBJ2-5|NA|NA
TGTGCCAGCAGCCGGGGTAGGGTGAGTCAAGAGACCCAGTACTTC
CASSRGRVSQETQYF
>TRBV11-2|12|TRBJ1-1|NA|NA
TGTGCCAGCAGCCAGGAATACACTGAAGCTTTCTTT
CASSQEYTEAFF
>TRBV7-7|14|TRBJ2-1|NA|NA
TGTGCTAGCAGCCCCAGGGGATCCTACAATGAGCAGTTCTTC
CASSPRGSYNEQFF
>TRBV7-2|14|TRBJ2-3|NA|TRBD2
TGTGCCAGTGGAGTGGCGGGGGTGGGAGATACGCAGTATTTT
CASGVAGVGDTQYF
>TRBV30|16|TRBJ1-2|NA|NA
TGTGCCTGGAGTAAGAGAGGGCCCCAAGGAGTTCATGGCTACACCTTC
CAWSKRGPQGVHGYTF
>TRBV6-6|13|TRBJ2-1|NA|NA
TGTGCCAGCAGTTACTCTCCGTACAATGAGCAGTTCTTC
CASSYSPYNEQFF
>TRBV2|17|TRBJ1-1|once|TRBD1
TGTGCCAGCAGTGAAGCGCTTCGGCCAGGGGGCGATGCTGAAGCTTTCTTT
CASSEALRPGGDAEAFF
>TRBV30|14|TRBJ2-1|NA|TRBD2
TGTGCCTGGAGTTTGGCTAGCGGCTACAATGAGCAGTTCTTC
CAWSLASGYNEQFF
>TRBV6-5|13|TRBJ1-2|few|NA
TGTGCCAGCAGCGATCTCGCTGAGAATGGCTACACCTTC
CASSDLAENGYTF
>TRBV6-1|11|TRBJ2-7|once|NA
TGTGCCAGCAGGATTAGCTACGAGCAGTACTTC
CASRISYEQYF
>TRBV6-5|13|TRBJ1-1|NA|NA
TGTGCCAGCACACCCACACGCGGAACTGAAGCTTTCTTT
CASTPTRGTEAFF
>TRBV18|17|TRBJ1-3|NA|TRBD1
TGTGCCAGCTCACCCGAAACAGGGGCTCAAAGTGGAAACACCATATATTTT
CASSPETGAQSGNTIYF
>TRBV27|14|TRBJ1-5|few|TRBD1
TGTGCCAGCAGTCCGGGACAGGGATATCAGCCCCAGCATTTT
CASSPGQGYQPQHF
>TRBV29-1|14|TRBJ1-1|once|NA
TGCAGCGTTGAAGACGCAGGGATGCACACTGAAGCTTTCTTT
CSVEDAGMHTEAFF
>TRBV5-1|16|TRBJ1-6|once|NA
TGCGCCAGCAGCTTGGATCTGGGCAGGGTTGATTCACCCCTCCACTTT
CASSLDLGRVDSPLHF
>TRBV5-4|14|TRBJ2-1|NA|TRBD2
TGTGCCAGCAGCTCTAGCGGGGGCTCCAATGAGCAGTTCTTC
CASSSSGGSNEQFF
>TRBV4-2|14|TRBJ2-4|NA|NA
TGTGCCAGCAGCCAAGATTGGCAGGGAAACATTCAGTACTTC
CASSQDWQGNIQYF
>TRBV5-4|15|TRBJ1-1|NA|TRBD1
TGTGCCAGCAGCTTGGGCAGGGGGCTTTCGGCTGAAGCTTTCTTT
CASSLGRGLSAEAFF
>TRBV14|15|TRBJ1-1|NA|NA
TGTGCCAGCAGCCCTCTACAGGGAAGGGACACTGAAGCTTTCTTT
CASSPLQGRDTEAFF
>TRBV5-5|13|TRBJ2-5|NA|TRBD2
TGTGCCAGCAGCGGGGGGGTCAGCGAGACCCAGTACTTC
CASSGGVSETQYF
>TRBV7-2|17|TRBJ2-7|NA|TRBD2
TGTGCCAGCAGCTGGAAGTTAGCTAGCGGGGACCCCTACGAGCAGTACTTC
CASSWKLASGDPYEQYF
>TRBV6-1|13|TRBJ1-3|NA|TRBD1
TGTGCCACCCGGACAGGTTTCGGAAACACCATATATTTT
CATRTGFGNTIYF
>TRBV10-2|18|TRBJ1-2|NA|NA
TGCGCCAGCAGTGACTTGCCGCCCCGCGGCAGGGAAGACTATGGCTACACCTTC
CASSDLPPRGREDYGYTF
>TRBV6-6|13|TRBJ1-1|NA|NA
TGTGCCAGCACTTTCCAACTTAACACTGAAGCTTTCTTT
CASTFQLNTEAFF
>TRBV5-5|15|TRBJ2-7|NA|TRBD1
TGTGCCAGCAGCTTGCAGGGACAGGGGGTCTACGAGCAGTACTTC
CASSLQGQGVYEQYF
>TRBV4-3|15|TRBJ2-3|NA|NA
TGCGCCAGCAGCCAAGAAGGGGGGGCCACAGATACGCAGTATTTT
CASSQEGGATDTQYF
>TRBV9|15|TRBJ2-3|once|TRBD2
TGTGCCAGCAGTTTAGCGGGCCTGTCCACAGATACGCAGTATTTT
CASSLAGLSTDTQYF
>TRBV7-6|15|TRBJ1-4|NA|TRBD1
TGTGCCAGCAGCCCAAGGACAGGGCTCGAAGAAAAACTGTTTTTT
CASSPRTGLEEKLFF
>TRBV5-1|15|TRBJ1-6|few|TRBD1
TGCGCCAGCAGCAGGGGGACAGGGGATAATTCACCCCTCCACTTT
CASSRGTGDNSPLHF
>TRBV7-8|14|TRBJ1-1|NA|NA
TGTGCCAGCAGCTTAGAGGCGGGCCTGGAAGAAGCTTTCTTT
CASSLEAGLEEAFF
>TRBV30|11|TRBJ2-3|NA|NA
TGTGCCTGGACCAGCGCCGATACGCAGTATTTT
CAWTSADTQYF
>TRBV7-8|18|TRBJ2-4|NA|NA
TGTGCCAGCAGCTTAGCGCCGGGGGATAGCCTTTACAAAAACATTCAGTACTTC
CASSLAPGDSLYKNIQYF
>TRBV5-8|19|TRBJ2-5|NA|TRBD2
TGTGCCAGCAGCTCTGGACTAGCGGGAGTTGGAATGCTCAGAGAGACCCAGTACTTC
CASSSGLAGVGMLRETQYF
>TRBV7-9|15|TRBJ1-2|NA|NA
TGTGCCAGCAGCCCCCCCGTGGGCAGGGCGTATGGCTACACCTTC
CASSPPVGRAYGYTF
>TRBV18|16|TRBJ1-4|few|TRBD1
TGTGCCAGCTCACCTGGACAGGGTGGGACTAATGAAAAACTGTTTTTT
CASSPGQGGTNEKLFF
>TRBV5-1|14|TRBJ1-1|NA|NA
TGCGCCAGCAGCTCGACGGGATCTTACACTGAAGCTTTCTTT
CASSSTGSYTEAFF
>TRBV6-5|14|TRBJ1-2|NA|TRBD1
TGTGCCAGCACTACGGACAGGGGGCTTGATGGCTACACCTTC
CASTTDRGLDGYTF
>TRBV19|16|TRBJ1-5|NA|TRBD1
TGTGCCACCAAAATGTTGGACAGGGGGCGCGATCAGCCCCAGCATTTT
CATKMLDRGRDQPQHF
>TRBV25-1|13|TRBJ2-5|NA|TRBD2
TGTGCCAGCAGTGAAATGGGGGGGGAGACCCAGTACTTC
CASSEMGGETQYF
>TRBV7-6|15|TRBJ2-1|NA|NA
TGTGCCAGCAGCTTGCGGCCAAGCTCCTACAATGAGCAGTTCTTC
CASSLRPSSYNEQFF
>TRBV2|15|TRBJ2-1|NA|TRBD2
TGTGCCAGCAGCGAGACTAGCGGGGGTGTTGTTAAGCAGTTCTTC
CASSETSGGVVKQFF
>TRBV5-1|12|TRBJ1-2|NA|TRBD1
TGCGCCAGCAGCCCAGGGGGCGCTGGCTACACCTTC
CASSPGGAGYTF
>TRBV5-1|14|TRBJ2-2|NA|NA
TGCGCCAGCAGCTTGGACGGGACTACCGGGGAGCTGTTTTTT
CASSLDGTTGELFF
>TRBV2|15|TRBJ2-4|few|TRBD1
TGTGCCAGCAGTGAAGTACCACACAGGGGTCACATTCAGTACTTC
CASSEVPHRGHIQYF
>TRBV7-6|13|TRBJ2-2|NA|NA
TGTGCCAGCAGCTTAGGCGTGGCCGGGGAGCTGTTTTTT
CASSLGVAGELFF
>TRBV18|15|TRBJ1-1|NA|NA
TGTGCCAGCTCACCATTCGAGGGCGAGAACACTGAAGCTTTCTTT
CASSPFEGENTEAFF
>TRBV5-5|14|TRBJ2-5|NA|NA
TGTGCCAGCAGCGCAGGTCTTTACCAAGAGACCCAGTACTTC
CASSAGLYQETQYF
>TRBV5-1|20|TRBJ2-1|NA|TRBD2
TGCGCCAGCAGCGTAAACCCGGGACAGGAGCGGGAGGGCCGCGGGAATGAGCAGTTCTTC
CASSVNPGQEREGRGNEQFF
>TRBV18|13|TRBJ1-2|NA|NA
TGTGCCAGCACCCCCTTGACAGGAGATGGCTACACCTTC
CASTPLTGDGYTF
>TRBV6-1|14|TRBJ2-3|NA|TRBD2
TGTGCCAGCAGGGTGGCGGGGGGGACAGATACGCAGTATTTT
CASRVAGGTDTQYF
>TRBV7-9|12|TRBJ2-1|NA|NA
TGTGCCAGCAGCTTAAGGGACACAAGACAGTTCTTC
CASSLRDTRQFF
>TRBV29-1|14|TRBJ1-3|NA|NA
TGCAGCGTTGACGAAGGGGGAACTGGAAACACCATATATTTT
CSVDEGGTGNTIYF
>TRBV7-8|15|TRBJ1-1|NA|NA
TGTGCCAGCAGCCCCCGCCCAGGGGTCGTCACTGAAGCTTTCTTT
CASSPRPGVVTEAFF
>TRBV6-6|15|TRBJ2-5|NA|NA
TGTGCCAGCAGTCGAGGGGGTCAGGTCCAAGAGACCCAGTACTTC
CASSRGGQVQETQYF
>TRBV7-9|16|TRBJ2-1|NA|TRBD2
TGTGCCAGCAGCTTATCGAACGGGGGGGCTGGCAATGAGCAGTTCTTC
CASSLSNGGAGNEQFF